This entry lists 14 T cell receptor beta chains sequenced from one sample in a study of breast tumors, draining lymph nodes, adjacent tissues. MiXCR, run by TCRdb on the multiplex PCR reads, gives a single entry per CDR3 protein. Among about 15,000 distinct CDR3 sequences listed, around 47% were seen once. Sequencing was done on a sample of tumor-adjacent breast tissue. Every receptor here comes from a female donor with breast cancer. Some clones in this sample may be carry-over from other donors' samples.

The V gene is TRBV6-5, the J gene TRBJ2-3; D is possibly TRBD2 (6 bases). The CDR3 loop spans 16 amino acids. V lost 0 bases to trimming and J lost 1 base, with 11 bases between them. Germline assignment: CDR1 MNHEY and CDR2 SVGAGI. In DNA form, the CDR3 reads TGTGCCAGCAGTTACTCCCACGGGAGCGGCACAGATACGCAGTATTTT. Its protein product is CASSYSHGSGTDTQYF.

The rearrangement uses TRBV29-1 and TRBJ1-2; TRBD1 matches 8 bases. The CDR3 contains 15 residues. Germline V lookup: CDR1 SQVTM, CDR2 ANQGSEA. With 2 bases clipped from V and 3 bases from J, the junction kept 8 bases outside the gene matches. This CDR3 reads CSVESTGQGYYGYTF. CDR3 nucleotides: TGCAGCGTTGAAAGTACCGGACAGGGCTACTATGGCTACACCTTC.

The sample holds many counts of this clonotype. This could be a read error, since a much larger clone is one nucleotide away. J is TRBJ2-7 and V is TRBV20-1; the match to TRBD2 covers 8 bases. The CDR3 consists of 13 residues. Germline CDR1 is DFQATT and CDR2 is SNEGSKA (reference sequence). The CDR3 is CSAEGSGEYAQYF. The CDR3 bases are TGCAGTGCTGAGGGTAGCGGGGAATACGCGCAGTACTTC.

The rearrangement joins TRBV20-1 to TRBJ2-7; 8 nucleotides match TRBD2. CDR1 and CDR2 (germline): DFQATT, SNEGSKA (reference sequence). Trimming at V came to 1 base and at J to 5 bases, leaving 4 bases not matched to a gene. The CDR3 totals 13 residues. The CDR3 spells CSARALAGNEQYF. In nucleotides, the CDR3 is TGCAGTGCTAGAGCATTAGCGGGGAACGAGCAGTACTTC.

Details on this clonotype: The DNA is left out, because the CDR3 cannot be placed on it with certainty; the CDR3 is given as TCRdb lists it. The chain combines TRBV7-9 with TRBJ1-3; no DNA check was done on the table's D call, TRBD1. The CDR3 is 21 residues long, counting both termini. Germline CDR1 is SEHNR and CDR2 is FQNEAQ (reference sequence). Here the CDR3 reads CASSSQGACTEAFFGQGTIYF.

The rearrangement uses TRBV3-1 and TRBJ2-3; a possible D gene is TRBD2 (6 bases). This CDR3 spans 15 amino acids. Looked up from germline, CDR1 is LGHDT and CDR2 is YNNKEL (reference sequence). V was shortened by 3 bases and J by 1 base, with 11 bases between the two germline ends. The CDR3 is CASSHGERGTDTQYF. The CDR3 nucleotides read TGTGCCAGCAGCCACGGGGAGCGGGGCACAGATACGCAGTATTTT.

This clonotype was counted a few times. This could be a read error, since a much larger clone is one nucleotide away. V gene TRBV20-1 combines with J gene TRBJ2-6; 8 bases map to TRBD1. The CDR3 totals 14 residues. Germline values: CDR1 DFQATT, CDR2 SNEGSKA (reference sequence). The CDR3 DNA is TGCAGTGCCTCACAGGGGGTTGGGGCCACCGTCCTGGCTTTC. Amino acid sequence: CSASQGVGATVLAF.

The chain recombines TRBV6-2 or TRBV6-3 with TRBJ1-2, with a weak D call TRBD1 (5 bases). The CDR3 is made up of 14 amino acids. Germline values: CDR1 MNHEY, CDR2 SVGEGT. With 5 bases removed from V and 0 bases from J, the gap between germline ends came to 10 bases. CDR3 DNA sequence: TGTGCCAGCAGTCCGGGGACGGCTAACTATGGCTACACCTTC. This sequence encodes CASSPGTANYGYTF.

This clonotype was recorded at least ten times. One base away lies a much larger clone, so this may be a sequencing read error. In nucleotides, the CDR3 is TGTGCCAGCAGTCACAGCTTAGAGACCCAGTACTTC. Its translation is CASSHSLETQYF. The J gene is TRBJ2-5, the V gene TRBV6-6; D ambiguous. The CDR3 consists of 12 residues. V shed 5 bases and J shed 4 bases, with 8 bases lying between them. Germline V gives CDR1 MNHNY, CDR2 SVGAGI (reference sequence).

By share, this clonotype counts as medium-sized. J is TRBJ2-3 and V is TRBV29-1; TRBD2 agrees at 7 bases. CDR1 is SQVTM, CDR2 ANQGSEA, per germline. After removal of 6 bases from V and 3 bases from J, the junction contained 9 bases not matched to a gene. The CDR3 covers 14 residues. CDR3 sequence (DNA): TGCAGCGTCGGGGGAGGGAAGGGGACAGATACGCAGTATTTT. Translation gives CSVGGGKGTDTQYF.

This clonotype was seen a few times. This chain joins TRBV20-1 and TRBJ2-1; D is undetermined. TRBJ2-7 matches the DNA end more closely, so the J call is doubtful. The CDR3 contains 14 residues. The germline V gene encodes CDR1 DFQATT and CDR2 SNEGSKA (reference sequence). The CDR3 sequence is CTSIKRAETYEQYF. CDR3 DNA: TGCACCTCCATAAAAAGGGCCGAGACCTACGAGCAGTACTTC.

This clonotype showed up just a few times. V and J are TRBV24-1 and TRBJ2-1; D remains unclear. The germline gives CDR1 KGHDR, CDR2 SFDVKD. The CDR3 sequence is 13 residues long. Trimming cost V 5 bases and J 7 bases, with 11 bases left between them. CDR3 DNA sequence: TGTGCCACCAGTGGGGGTAGTTGGAATGAGCAGTTCTTC. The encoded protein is CATSGGSWNEQFF.

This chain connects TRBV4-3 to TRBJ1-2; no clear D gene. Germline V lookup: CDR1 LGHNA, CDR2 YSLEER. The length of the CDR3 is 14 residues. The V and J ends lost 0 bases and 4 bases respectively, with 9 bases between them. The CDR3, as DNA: TGCGCCAGCAGCCAAGATGCGGTCGGCTATGGCTACACCTTC. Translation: CASSQDAVGYGYTF.

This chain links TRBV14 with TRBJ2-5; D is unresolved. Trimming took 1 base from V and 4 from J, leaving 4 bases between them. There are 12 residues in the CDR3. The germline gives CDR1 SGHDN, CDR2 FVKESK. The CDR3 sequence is CASSQVGETQYF. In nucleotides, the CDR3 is TGTGCCAGCAGCCAAGTGGGAGAGACCCAGTACTTC.